Below are 9 T cell receptor beta chains sequenced from a single sample in a study of vaccination and CD4 T cells after COVID-19. Sequenced with the Oncomine TCR Beta short-read assay was DNA taken from cultured CD4+ T cells. Each CDR3 protein is one row after TCRdb ran MiXCR on the PCR reads. This table has approximately 15,000 distinct CDR3 sequences, roughly half appearing once. Antigens for these TCRs are unknown. As for treatment: roughly 11-day PBMC culture with coronavirus spike peptide pools or control peptides (ViraFEST assay). Sequenced sample: CD4+ T cells from blood, cultured in vitro. The receptors were gathered from a human donor who had recovered from COVID-19.

V gene TRBV20-1 combines with J gene TRBJ2-7; D possibly matches TRBD1 or TRBD2 (5 bases each). The CDR3 is 12 residues long. The germline V gene encodes CDR1 DFQATT and CDR2 SNEGSKA (reference sequence). The CDR3 spells CRAGTYPYEQYF. CDR3 DNA sequence: TGCAGGGCCGGGACGTATCCCTACGAGCAGTACTTC.

This clonotype came up once. Here the CDR3 DNA reads TGTGCCAGCAGCCCCTGGGACAGGGCTACCACCTATGGCTACACCTTC. It translates to CASSPWDRATTYGYTF. The chain carries TRBV7-9 and TRBJ1-2; 9 bases match TRBD1. CDR1 SEHNR and CDR2 FQNEAQ come from the germline V gene (reference sequence). V was clipped by 5 bases and J by 4 bases; unmatched bases: 11. The CDR3 length is 16 residues.

This clonotype was seen a handful of times. This chain connects TRBV6-1 to TRBJ1-5; D is unresolved. Deletions cut 6 bases from V and 4 bases from J, with 13 bases between. Per germline, CDR1 MNHNS and CDR2 SASEGT. The CDR3 loop spans 14 amino acids. The CDR3 DNA reads as TGTGCCAGCAGCCGAGGAGGAGATAATCAGCCCCAGCATTTT. Protein product: CASSRGGDNQPQHF.

The gene calls are TRBV28 and TRBJ1-3; D is ambiguous. Trimming took 4 bases from V and 0 from J, leaving 13 bases between them. CDR1 is MDHEN and CDR2 is SYDVKM in the germline V gene. CDR3 size: 16 residues. DNA of the CDR3: TGTGCCAGCAGTTCCGAGACCGCGCGCTCTGGAAACACCATATATTTT. It specifies CASSSETARSGNTIYF.

This rearrangement joins TRBV30 to TRBJ1-3; TRBD1 might be the D (5 bases). In germline, CDR1 is GTSNPN, CDR2 SVGIG (reference sequence). The CDR3 contains 12 residues. The germline V and J ends were trimmed by 4 bases and 2 bases, with 6 bases remaining between them. Here the CDR3 DNA reads TGTGCCTGGAAAGGGGCTGGAAACACCATATATTTT. It is translated as CAWKGAGNTIYF.

The chain uses TRBV7-9 and TRBJ1-1; D remains unclear. Germline assignment: CDR1 SEHNR and CDR2 FQNEAQ (reference sequence). V was shortened by 3 bases and J by 3 bases, with 8 bases between the two germline ends. CDR3 length equals 13 residues. The CDR3: CASSFNMDTEAFF. CDR3 bases: TGTGCCAGCAGCTTTAACATGGACACTGAAGCTTTCTTT.

The rearrangement joins TRBV7-9 to TRBJ2-3, with 8 bases that match TRBD2. Per germline, CDR1 SEHNR and CDR2 FQNEAQ (reference sequence). With V trimmed by 5 bases and J by 2 bases, 12 bases remained unmatched. The CDR3 has 17 amino acids. For the CDR3, the DNA is TGTGCCAGCAGCCCCCGGACTAGCTGGGATCTCACAGATACGCAGTATTTT. Amino acid sequence: CASSPRTSWDLTDTQYF.

This clonotype was seen a handful of times. This chain joins TRBV27 and TRBJ2-3, with TRBD2 matching over 7 bases. The V and J ends lost 8 bases and 6 bases, in that order; junction bases with no gene match: 11. CDR1 is MNHEY, CDR2 SMNVEV, per germline (reference sequence). CDR3 length: 14 residues. The CDR3 coding sequence is TGTGCCAGCCACCAGCGGGATGGGCGGGATACGCAGTATTTT. Translation gives CASHQRDGRDTQYF.

The CDR3 loop reads CAWSVMSGNTGELFF. The CDR3 region has the DNA TGTGCCTGGAGTGTAATGTCAGGGAACACCGGGGAGCTGTTTTTT. The V and J genes are TRBV30 and TRBJ2-2, with D hard to call. V was cut by 0 bases and J by 1 base, with 9 bases left in between. Looked up from germline, CDR1 is GTSNPN and CDR2 is SVGIG (reference sequence). The CDR3 has 15 amino acids. The whole variable domain, filled in from reference TRBV30 and TRBJ2-2, reads SQTIHQWPATLVQPVGSPLSLECTVEGTSNPNLYWYRQAAGRGLQLLFYSVGIGQISSEVPQNLSASRPQDRQFILSSKKLLLSDSGFYLCAWSVMSGNTGELFFGEGSRLTVL.